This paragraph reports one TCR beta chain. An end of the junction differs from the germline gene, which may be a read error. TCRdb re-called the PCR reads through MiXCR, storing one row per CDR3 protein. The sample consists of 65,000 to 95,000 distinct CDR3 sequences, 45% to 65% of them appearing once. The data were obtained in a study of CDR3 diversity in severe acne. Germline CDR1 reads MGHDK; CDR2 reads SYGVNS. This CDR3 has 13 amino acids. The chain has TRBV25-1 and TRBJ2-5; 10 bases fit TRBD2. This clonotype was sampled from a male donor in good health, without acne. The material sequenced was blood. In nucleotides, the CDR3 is TGTGCCAGCAGTGCTAGCGGGAGAGAGGCCCAGTACTTC. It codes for CASSASGREAQYF.